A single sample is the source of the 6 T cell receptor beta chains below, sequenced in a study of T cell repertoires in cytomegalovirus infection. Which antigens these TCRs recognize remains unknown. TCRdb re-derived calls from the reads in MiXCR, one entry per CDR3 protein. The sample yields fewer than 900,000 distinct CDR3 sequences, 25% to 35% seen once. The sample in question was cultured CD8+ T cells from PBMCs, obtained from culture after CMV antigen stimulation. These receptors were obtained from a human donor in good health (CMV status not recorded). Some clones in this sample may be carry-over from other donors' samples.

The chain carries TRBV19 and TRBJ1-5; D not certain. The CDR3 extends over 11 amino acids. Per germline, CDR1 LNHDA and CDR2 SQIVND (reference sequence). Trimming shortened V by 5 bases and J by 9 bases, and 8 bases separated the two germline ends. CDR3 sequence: CASSSVGPQHF. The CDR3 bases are TGTGCCAGTAGTTCGGTTGGGCCCCAGCATTTT.

This CDR3 is CASSSWGIAGLQETQYF. The CDR3 DNA follows: TGTGCCAGCAGCTCTTGGGGGATAGCGGGTCTACAAGAGACCCAGTACTTC. The rearrangement joins TRBV14 to TRBJ2-5, with 7 positions matching TRBD2. V was pared by 5 bases and J by 2 bases, with 14 bases of the junction left unmatched. This CDR3 spans 17 amino acids. Germline V gene sequence: CDR1 SGHDN, CDR2 FVKESK.

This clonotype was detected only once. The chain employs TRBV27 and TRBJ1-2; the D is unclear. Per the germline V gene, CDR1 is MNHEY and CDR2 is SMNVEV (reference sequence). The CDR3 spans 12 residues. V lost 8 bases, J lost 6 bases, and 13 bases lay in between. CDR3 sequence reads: CASGRDRDGYTF. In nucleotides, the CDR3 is TGTGCCAGCGGACGGGATAGGGATGGCTACACCTTC.

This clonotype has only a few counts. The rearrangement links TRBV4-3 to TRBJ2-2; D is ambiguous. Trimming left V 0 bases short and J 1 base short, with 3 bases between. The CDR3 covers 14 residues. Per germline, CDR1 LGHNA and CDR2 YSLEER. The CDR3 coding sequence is TGCGCCAGCAGCCAAGAGAGGAACACCGGGGAGCTGTTTTTT. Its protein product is CASSQERNTGELFF.

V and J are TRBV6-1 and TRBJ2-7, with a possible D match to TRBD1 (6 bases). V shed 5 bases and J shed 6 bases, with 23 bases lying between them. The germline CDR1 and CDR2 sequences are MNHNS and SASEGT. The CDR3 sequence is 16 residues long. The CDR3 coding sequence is TGTGCCAGCAGTTCCACGTATGGGCGGCAGGGGACCGAGCAGTACTTC. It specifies CASSSTYGRQGTEQYF.

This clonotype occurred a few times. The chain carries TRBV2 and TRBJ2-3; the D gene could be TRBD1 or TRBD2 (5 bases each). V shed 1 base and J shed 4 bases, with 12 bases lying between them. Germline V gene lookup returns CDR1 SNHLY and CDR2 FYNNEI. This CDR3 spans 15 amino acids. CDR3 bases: TGTGCCAGCAGTGAAGGCTACCGGGGCCCAGATACGCAGTATTTT. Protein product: CASSEGYRGPDTQYF. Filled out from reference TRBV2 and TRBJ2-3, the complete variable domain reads EPEVTQTPSHQVTQMGQEVILRCVPISNHLYFYWYRQILGQKVEFLVSFYNNEISEKSEIFDDQFSVERPDGSNFTLKIRSTKLEDSAMYFCASSEGYRGPDTQYFGPGTRLTVL.